Listed here are 30 T cell receptor beta chains from one sample, sequenced in a study of shared clonotypes between healthy human individuals (dated by TCRdb to 2018 to 2020). The library was produced with the immunoSEQ multiplex PCR assay. TCRdb retrieved this table from immuneACCESS and kept in-frame rearrangements only. Not all clones are present; in checked studies, unresolved V genes account for under half, and no reason is known for the remainder. Counted in this sample were millions of clones; roughly nine tenths of them appeared once. The biggest ten clones account for roughly 0.14% of the sample. Sequenced input: naive CD4+ T cells sorted from blood. The cell subset or site label corresponds to: CD45RA+ positively selected. Source of these receptors: a man aged 18-30 years in good health.

In nucleotides, the CDR3 is TGTGCCAGCAGTGAAGGAAGGGGGCGAGGCTATGGCTACACCTTC. Protein sequence: CASSEGRGRGYGYTF. The chain recombines TRBV2 with TRBJ1-2; 7 bases match TRBD1. From germline, CDR1 is SNHLY and CDR2 FYNNEI. With V trimmed by 1 base and J by 4 bases, 6 bases remained unmatched. CDR3 length: 15 residues. The entire variable domain, with the rest obtained from reference TRBV2 and TRBJ1-2, is as follows: EPEVTQTPSHQVTQMGQEVILRCVPISNHLYFYWYRQILGQKVEFLVSFYNNEISEKSEIFDDQFSVERPDGSNFTLKIRSTKLEDSAMYFCASSEGRGRGYGYTFGSGTRLTVV.

This clone was found once. This chain connects TRBV10-1 to TRBJ2-1, with 10 bases matching TRBD2. The germline CDR1 and CDR2 sequences are WNHNN and SYGVQD (reference sequence). The V segment lost 4 bases and the J segment 4 bases; nucleotides outside the gene matches: 7. This CDR3 spans 16 amino acids. CDR3 loop: CASSGVVLAGYNEQFF. The CDR3 nucleotides read TGCGCCAGCAGTGGAGTGGTACTAGCGGGATACAATGAGCAGTTCTTC.

CDR3 DNA: TGTGCCAGCAGACAGAATAATTCACCCCTCCACTTT. It translates to CASRQNNSPLHF. The genes are TRBV5-6 and TRBJ1-6; D gene ambiguous. The V end lost 5 bases, the J end lost 5 bases, and 5 bases lay between the germline ends. CDR3 length equals 12 residues. Looked up from germline, CDR1 is SGHDT and CDR2 is YYEEEE.

The chain recombines TRBV7-2 with TRBJ1-3; D is possibly TRBD1 (6 bases). The CDR3 contains 13 residues. Per germline, CDR1 SGHTA and CDR2 FQGNSA. Trimming stripped 5 bases from V and 4 bases from J, with 9 bases between. Here the CDR3 DNA reads TGTGCCAGCAGCCGGACAGCGGGAAACACCATATATTTT. Its translation: CASSRTAGNTIYF.

This clone has only one observation. The V call is TRBV9, the J call TRBJ1-2, with 10 nucleotides matching TRBD1. Trimming at V came to 3 bases and at J to 4 bases, leaving 6 bases not matched to a gene. Germline CDR1 reads SGDLS; CDR2 reads YYNGEE. The CDR3 loop spans 15 amino acids. CDR3 DNA sequence: TGTGCCAGCAGCGGACAGGGGGCAGGGAGCTATGGCTACACCTTC. Amino acids: CASSGQGAGSYGYTF.

The J gene is TRBJ1-2, the V gene TRBV6-5; tentative D call: TRBD1 (6 bases). The germline gives CDR1 MNHEY, CDR2 SVGAGI. The CDR3 contains 13 residues. Trimming removed 6 bases from V and 1 base from J, with 9 bases in between. Here the CDR3 DNA reads TGTGCCAGCAGACAGGGACTTAACTATGGCTACACCTTC. Protein: CASRQGLNYGYTF.

The genes are TRBV4-1 and TRBJ2-7, with TRBD2 matching over 8 bases. With V trimmed by 0 bases and J by 2 bases, 6 bases remained unmatched. The CDR3 sequence is 16 residues long. Looked up from germline, CDR1 is MGHRA and CDR2 is YSYEKL. CDR3 residues: CASSQDWASGPYEQYF. The DNA of the CDR3 is TGCGCCAGCAGCCAAGATTGGGCTAGCGGGCCCTACGAGCAGTACTTC.

The chain joins TRBV18 to TRBJ1-5; 8 nucleotides line up with TRBD1. This CDR3 has 14 residues. CDR1 and CDR2 from the germline V gene are KGHSH and LQKENI. V lost 6 bases to trimming and J lost 5 bases; unmatched junction nucleotides: 6. CDR3 DNA sequence: TGTGCCAGCTCCCAGGCAGGGGGCGATCAGCCCCAGCATTTT. This gives the protein CASSQAGGDQPQHF.

This clone was seen once. The chain is built from TRBV19 and TRBJ2-5; tentative D call: TRBD2 (5 bases). Germline V CDR1 and CDR2: LNHDA, SQIVND (reference sequence). The ends were cut back, 7 bases at V and 6 bases at J, with 21 bases in the middle. The CDR3 length is 15 residues. This chain's CDR3 is CASTSSRPGSQTQYF. In nucleotides, the CDR3 is TGTGCCAGTACCTCATCCCGACCGGGATCACAGACCCAGTACTTC.

J is TRBJ1-1 and V is TRBV7-9; the D gene is possibly TRBD1 (6 bases). V was shortened by 3 bases and J by 0 bases, with 8 bases between the two germline ends. Germline CDR1 is SEHNR and CDR2 is FQNEAQ (reference sequence). The CDR3 contains 14 residues. The CDR3 reads CASSFDRLNTEAFF. The CDR3 region has the DNA TGTGCCAGCAGCTTCGACAGGTTGAACACTGAAGCTTTCTTT.

The rearrangement links TRBV7-2 to TRBJ2-7; D gene ambiguous. The CDR3 sequence is 15 residues long. In germline, CDR1 is SGHTA, CDR2 FQGNSA. Trimming stripped 3 bases from V and 0 bases from J, with 12 bases between. This CDR3 is CASSLRTASSYEQYF. DNA for the CDR3: TGTGCCAGCAGCTTGCGTACAGCTAGCTCCTACGAGCAGTACTTC. The full variable domain, completed using reference TRBV7-2 and TRBJ2-7, is GAGVSQSPSNKVTEKGKDVELRCDPISGHTALYWYRQSLGQGLEFLIYFQGNSAPDKSGLPSDRFSAERTGGSVSTLTIQRTQQEDSAVYLCASSLRTASSYEQYFGPGTRLTVT.

Of note for this clone: The sample carries other DNA sequences with the same CDR3. The chain employs TRBV30 and TRBJ1-1, with D perhaps matching TRBD1 (6 bases). The CDR3 runs to 13 residues. V gave up 0 bases and J gave up 4 bases, with 9 bases separating them. Germline V gene lookup returns CDR1 GTSNPN and CDR2 SVGIG (reference sequence). CDR3 bases: TGTGCCTGGAGTGTAGGGGGACGCACTGAAGCTTTCTTT. Protein product: CAWSVGGRTEAFF.

The chain employs TRBV7-2 and TRBJ2-5; D gene ambiguous. In germline, CDR1 is SGHTA, CDR2 FQGNSA. The CDR3 contains 13 residues. Trimming pared 1 base from V and 5 bases from J, leaving 8 bases between. CDR3 in amino acids: CASSLGVSETQYF. For the CDR3, the DNA is TGTGCCAGCAGCTTAGGGGTCTCGGAGACCCAGTACTTC. The complete variable domain, with remaining parts taken from reference TRBV7-2 and TRBJ2-5, reads GAGVSQSPSNKVTEKGKDVELRCDPISGHTALYWYRQSLGQGLEFLIYFQGNSAPDKSGLPSDRFSAERTGGSVSTLTIQRTQQEDSAVYLCASSLGVSETQYFGPGTRLLVL.

The chain carries TRBV15 and TRBJ1-4; the D is unclear. V lost 0 bases and J 0 bases, leaving 11 bases between the germline ends. This CDR3 comprises 17 residues. Germline values: CDR1 LNHNV, CDR2 YYDKDF (reference sequence). In DNA form, the CDR3 reads TGTGCCACCAGCAGAGATCGAATGGAGGCAACTAATGAAAAACTGTTTTTT. Protein sequence: CATSRDRMEATNEKLFF.

The rearrangement uses TRBV28 and TRBJ2-7, with 8 nucleotides matching TRBD1. J was trimmed by 5 bases and V by 4 bases; bases with no gene match: 7. Germline V gives CDR1 MDHEN, CDR2 SYDVKM. CDR3 size: 14 residues. CDR3 bases: TGTGCCAGCAGTTCCCCTGGACAGGGCCACGAGCAGTACTTC. This codes for CASSSPGQGHEQYF.

This chain joins TRBV28 and TRBJ2-7; the D gene is possibly TRBD1 (5 bases). Between the trimmed V and J ends, which lost 8 bases and 6 bases, there was a span of 14 bases. The CDR3 consists of 12 residues. Germline V gives CDR1 MDHEN, CDR2 SYDVKM. The CDR3 reads CASLQGRAEQYF. In DNA, the CDR3 is TGTGCCAGCCTTCAGGGCAGGGCCGAGCAGTACTTC.

This clone was observed a single time. The chain is built from TRBV30 and TRBJ2-7; possibly TRBD1 for D (6 bases). CDR1 is GTSNPN and CDR2 is SVGIG in the germline V gene (reference sequence). The CDR3 extends over 14 amino acids. Trimming cost V 2 bases and J 4 bases, with 15 bases left between them. The CDR3 loop is CAWSTGTPSYEQYF. The CDR3 DNA reads TGTGCCTGGAGTACTGGGACACCCTCTTACGAGCAGTACTTC.

The rearrangement links TRBV30 to TRBJ2-3; TRBD2 might be the D (7 bases). CDR3 length: 13 residues. Trimming left V 6 bases short and J 1 base short, with 11 bases between. Germline lookup yields CDR1 GTSNPN and CDR2 SVGIG (reference sequence). CDR3 loop: CACGGRGTDTQYF. The CDR3 DNA follows: TGTGCCTGCGGGGGGCGCGGCACAGATACGCAGTATTTT.

The V call is TRBV4-1, the J call TRBJ1-4; TRBD1 might be the D (5 bases). The ends were cut back, 1 base at V and 8 bases at J, with 14 bases in the middle. CDR3 size: 15 residues. Germline loops: CDR1 MGHRA, CDR2 YSYEKL. The CDR3 here is CASSQGRGAWEKLFF. CDR3 nucleotides: TGCGCCAGCAGCCAAGGCCGAGGGGCGTGGGAAAAACTGTTTTTT.

V and J are TRBV5-1 and TRBJ2-5; D is tentatively TRBD1 or TRBD2 (5 bases each). V was clipped by 6 bases and J by 0 bases, with 18 bases between them. Germline-derived CDR1 and CDR2 are SGHRS and YFSETQ. This CDR3 is built from 16 residues. The CDR3 nucleotides read TGCGCCAGCATCGTAGGGGCTAGCCCGTACCAAGAGACCCAGTACTTC. This sequence encodes CASIVGASPYQETQYF.

This clone was observed a single time. The CDR3, as DNA: TGTGCCAGCAGCTTCACCCGGGCCGGAGGGGAGCTGTTTTTT. It codes for CASSFTRAGGELFF. The chain recombines TRBV7-9 with TRBJ2-2; D is unresolved. The CDR3 covers 14 residues. V lost 3 bases, J lost 8 bases, and 13 bases lay in between. Germline V gene data show CDR1 as SEHNR and CDR2 as FQNEAQ (reference sequence).

This CDR3 reads CASSFRLGQGDSPLHF. CDR3 nucleotides: TGTGCCAGCAGCTTTCGGCTGGGTCAAGGTGATTCACCCCTCCACTTT. This chain uses TRBV7-9 with TRBJ1-6; D is undetermined. This CDR3 has 16 amino acids. V lost 3 bases and J lost 8, with 17 bases in between. Germline V lookup: CDR1 SEHNR, CDR2 FQNEAQ (reference sequence).

The chain employs TRBV30 and TRBJ1-2; tentative D call: TRBD1 (6 bases). Trimming removed 1 base at V and 4 bases at J, with 16 bases between. The CDR3 loop spans 15 amino acids. Germline V gene data show CDR1 as GTSNPN and CDR2 as SVGIG (reference sequence). The CDR3 loop is CAWSDIGGFGYGYTF. The CDR3 DNA reads as TGTGCCTGGAGTGATATAGGGGGGTTCGGCTATGGCTACACCTTC.

On this clone itself: The same CDR3 arises from other DNA sequences in this sample as well. The rearrangement joins TRBV11-2 to TRBJ2-5; no clear D. V lost 0 bases and J lost 2, with 4 bases in between. In germline, CDR1 is SGHAT, CDR2 FQNNGV. This CDR3 has 13 residues. The CDR3 nucleotides read TGTGCCAGCAGCTTAGAGAGACAAGAGACCCAGTACTTC. The encoded protein is CASSLERQETQYF.

For this clone: The sample carries other DNA sequences with the same CDR3. This sequence joins TRBV29-1 and TRBJ2-3; D is uncertain. The germline V gene has CDR1 SQVTM and CDR2 ANQGSEA. The germline V and J ends were trimmed by 8 bases and 0 bases, with 9 bases remaining between them. The CDR3 has 12 residues. CDR3 in DNA: TGCAGCCTCGGACGGAGCACAGATACGCAGTATTTT. Protein product: CSLGRSTDTQYF.

The chain has TRBV5-1 and TRBJ2-5, with 11 bases fitting TRBD2. With V trimmed by 0 bases and J by 4 bases, 8 bases remained unmatched. This CDR3 has 17 amino acids. CDR1 is SGHRS and CDR2 is YFSETQ in the germline V gene. CDR3 in amino acids: CASSLVIAGGPGETQYF. The CDR3 DNA is TGCGCCAGCAGCTTGGTCATAGCGGGAGGGCCGGGAGAGACCCAGTACTTC.

The V gene is TRBV19, the J gene TRBJ1-1; D possibly corresponds to TRBD1 (6 bases). The CDR3 has 14 amino acids. V was shortened by 6 bases and J by 4 bases, with 15 bases between the two germline ends. Germline lookup yields CDR1 LNHDA and CDR2 SQIVND (reference sequence). CDR3 bases: TGTGCCAGTAGCGGCTACAGGGCGAGCACTGAAGCTTTCTTT. Translation: CASSGYRASTEAFF.

This chain uses TRBV6-5 with TRBJ2-1; 7 positions match TRBD2. CDR1 is MNHEY, CDR2 SVGAGI, per germline. The J segment lost 2 bases and the V segment lost 7 bases, leaving 8 bases of the junction unmatched. The CDR3 totals 15 residues. The CDR3 reads CASKEGGVTYNEQFF. CDR3 DNA sequence: TGTGCCAGCAAGGAGGGAGGGGTCACCTACAATGAGCAGTTCTTC.

V and J are TRBV6-8 and TRBJ1-5, with a tentative D call TRBD1 (6 bases). CDR1 and CDR2 from the germline V gene are MNHGY and SAAAGT. This CDR3 has 20 residues. Trimming shortened V by 5 bases and J by 0 bases, and 26 bases separated the two germline ends. CDR3 bases: TGTGCCAGCAGTACCTGTGGGGCCCCCAAGGGGGTATATAGCAATCAGCCCCAGCATTTT. It yields the protein CASSTCGAPKGVYSNQPQHF.

V usage is TRBV5-1 and J usage is TRBJ2-6; D may correspond to TRBD1 or TRBD2 (5 bases each). CDR3 length: 15 amino acids. Deletions cut 4 bases from V and 2 bases from J, with 10 bases between. Germline V lookup: CDR1 SGHRS, CDR2 YFSETQ. CDR3 nucleotide sequence: TGCGCCAGCAGCGATCAGGGAGCTGGGGCCAACGTCCTGACTTTC. Encoded protein: CASSDQGAGANVLTF.